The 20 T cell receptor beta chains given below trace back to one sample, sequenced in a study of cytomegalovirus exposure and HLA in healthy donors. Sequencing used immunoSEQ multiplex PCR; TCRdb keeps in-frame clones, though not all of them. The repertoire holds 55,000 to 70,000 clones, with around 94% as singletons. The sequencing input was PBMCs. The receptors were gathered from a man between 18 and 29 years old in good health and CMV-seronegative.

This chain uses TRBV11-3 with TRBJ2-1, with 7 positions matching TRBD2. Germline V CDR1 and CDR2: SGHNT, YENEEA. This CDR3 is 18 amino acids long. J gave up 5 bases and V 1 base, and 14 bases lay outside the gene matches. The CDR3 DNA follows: TGTGCCAGCAGCTTAGGGGGATATGGGGAGGGCCGTGACAATGAGCAGTTCTTC. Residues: CASSLGGYGEGRDNEQFF. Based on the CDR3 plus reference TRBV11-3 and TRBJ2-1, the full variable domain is EAGVVQSPRYKIIEKKQPVAFWCNPISGHNTLYWYLQNLGQGPELLIRYENEEAVDDSQLPKDRFSAERLKGVDSTLKIQPAELGDSAVYLCASSLGGYGEGRDNEQFFGPGTRLTVL.

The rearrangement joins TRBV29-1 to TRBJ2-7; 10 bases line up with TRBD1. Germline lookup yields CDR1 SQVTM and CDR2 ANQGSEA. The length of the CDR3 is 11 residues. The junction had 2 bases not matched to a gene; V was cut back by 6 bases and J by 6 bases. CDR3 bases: TGCAGCGTGACAGGGGGCTTCGAGCAGTACTTC. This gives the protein CSVTGGFEQYF.

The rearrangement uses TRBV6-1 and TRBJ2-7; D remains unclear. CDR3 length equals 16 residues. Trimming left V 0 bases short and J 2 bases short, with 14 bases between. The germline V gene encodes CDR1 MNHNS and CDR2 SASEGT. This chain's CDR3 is CASSEARRVTAYEQYF. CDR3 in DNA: TGTGCCAGCAGTGAAGCGCGTAGAGTCACGGCCTACGAGCAGTACTTC.

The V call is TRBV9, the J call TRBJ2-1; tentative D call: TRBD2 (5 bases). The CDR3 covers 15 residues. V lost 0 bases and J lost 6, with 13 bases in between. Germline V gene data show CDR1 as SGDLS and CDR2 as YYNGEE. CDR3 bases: TGTGCCAGCAGCGTAGCACCCGCTAGCAGCAATGAGCAGTTCTTC. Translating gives CASSVAPASSNEQFF.

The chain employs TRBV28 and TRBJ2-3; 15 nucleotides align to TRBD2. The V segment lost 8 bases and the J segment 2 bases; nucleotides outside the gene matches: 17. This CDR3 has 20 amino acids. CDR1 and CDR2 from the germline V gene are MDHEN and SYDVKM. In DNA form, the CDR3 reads TGTGCCAGCCCCCCCCTTGGACTAGCGGGAGGGCCTCTCAACACAGATACGCAGTATTTT. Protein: CASPPLGLAGGPLNTDTQYF.

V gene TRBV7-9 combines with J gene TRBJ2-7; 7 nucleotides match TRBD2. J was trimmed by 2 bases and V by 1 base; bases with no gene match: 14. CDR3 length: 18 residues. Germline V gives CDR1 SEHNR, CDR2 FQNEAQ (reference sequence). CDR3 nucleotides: TGTGCCAGCAGCTTAGATGATTTTTGGGAGGGAATCCCCTACGAGCAGTACTTC. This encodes CASSLDDFWEGIPYEQYF. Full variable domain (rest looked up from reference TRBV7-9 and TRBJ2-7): DTGVSQNPRHKITKRGQNVTFRCDPISEHNRLYWYRQTLGQGPEFLTYFQNEAQLEKSRLLSDRFSAERPKGSFSTLEIQRTEQGDSAMYLCASSLDDFWEGIPYEQYFGPGTRLTVT.

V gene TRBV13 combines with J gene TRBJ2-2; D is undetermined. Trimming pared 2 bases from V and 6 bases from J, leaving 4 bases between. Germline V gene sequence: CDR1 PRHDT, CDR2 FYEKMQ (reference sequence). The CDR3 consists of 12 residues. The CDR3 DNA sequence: TGTGCCAGCAGCTTAACAGCCGGGGAGCTGTTTTTT. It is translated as CASSLTAGELFF.

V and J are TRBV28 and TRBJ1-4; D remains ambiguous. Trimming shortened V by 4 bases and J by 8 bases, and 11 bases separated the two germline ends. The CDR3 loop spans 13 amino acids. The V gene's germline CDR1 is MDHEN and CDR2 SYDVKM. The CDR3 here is CASSSRGGEKLFF. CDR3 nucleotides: TGTGCCAGCAGTTCCCGGGGAGGGGAAAAACTGTTTTTT.

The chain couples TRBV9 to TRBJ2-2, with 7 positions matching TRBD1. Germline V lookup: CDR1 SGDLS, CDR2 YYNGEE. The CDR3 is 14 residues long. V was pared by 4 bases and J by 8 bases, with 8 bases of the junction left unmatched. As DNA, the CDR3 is TGTGCCAGCAGCAAACAGGGGTCAGGAGGGGAGCTGTTTTTT. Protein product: CASSKQGSGGELFF.

The CDR3 DNA follows: TGCGCCAGCAGTGAAAACAAACCGGGACAGGTTAATAGAGGCCGTCAGCCCCAGCATTTT. The encoded protein is CASSENKPGQVNRGRQPQHF. The rearrangement joins TRBV23-1 to TRBJ1-5; 8 positions agree with TRBD1. TRBV23-1 qualifies as an ORF whose function is uncertain. This CDR3 has 20 residues. Germline trimming cut 5 bases from V and 6 bases from J; bases unmatched to any gene: 24.

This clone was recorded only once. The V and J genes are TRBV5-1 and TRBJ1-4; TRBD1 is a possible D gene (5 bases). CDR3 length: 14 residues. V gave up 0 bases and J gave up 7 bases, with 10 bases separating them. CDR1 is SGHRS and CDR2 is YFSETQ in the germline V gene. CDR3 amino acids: CASSLGGLGEKLFF. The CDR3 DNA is TGCGCCAGCAGCTTGGGGGGCCTGGGTGAAAAACTGTTTTTT.

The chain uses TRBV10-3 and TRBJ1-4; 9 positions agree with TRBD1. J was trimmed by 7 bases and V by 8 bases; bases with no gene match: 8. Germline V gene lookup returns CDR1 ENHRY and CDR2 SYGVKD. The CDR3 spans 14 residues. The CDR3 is CAIRGTGIGEKLFF. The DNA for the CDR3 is TGTGCCATCCGTGGGACAGGGATCGGTGAAAAACTGTTTTTT.

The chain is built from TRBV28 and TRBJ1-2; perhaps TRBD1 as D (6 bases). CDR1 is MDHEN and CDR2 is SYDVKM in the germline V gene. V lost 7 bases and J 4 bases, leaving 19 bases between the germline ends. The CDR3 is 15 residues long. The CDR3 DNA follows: TGTGCCAGCACCCCGGACAGCCCGGGGACCTATGGCTACACCTTC. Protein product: CASTPDSPGTYGYTF.

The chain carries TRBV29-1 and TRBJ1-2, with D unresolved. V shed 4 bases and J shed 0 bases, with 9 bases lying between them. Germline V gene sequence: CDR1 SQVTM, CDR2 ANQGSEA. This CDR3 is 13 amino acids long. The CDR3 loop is CSVVSGPNYGYTF. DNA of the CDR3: TGCAGCGTTGTTTCGGGTCCTAACTATGGCTACACCTTC.

In DNA form, the CDR3 reads TGTGCCAGCAGCCTCGGACAGAACTCTGGAAACACCATATATTTT. Its translation is CASSLGQNSGNTIYF. This rearrangement joins TRBV7-6 to TRBJ1-3; D is possibly TRBD1 (6 bases). The CDR3 sequence is 15 residues long. V was cut by 5 bases and J by 0 bases, with 11 bases left in between. Germline values: CDR1 SGHVS, CDR2 FNYEAQ.

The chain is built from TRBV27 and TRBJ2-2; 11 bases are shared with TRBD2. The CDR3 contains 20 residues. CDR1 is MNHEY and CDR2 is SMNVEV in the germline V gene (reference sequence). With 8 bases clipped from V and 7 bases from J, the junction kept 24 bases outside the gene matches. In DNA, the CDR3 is TGTGCCAGCTCATCTCCGCCCAAGACTAGCGGGACCGAGTCGGTCGGGGAGCTGTTTTTT. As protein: CASSSPPKTSGTESVGELFF.

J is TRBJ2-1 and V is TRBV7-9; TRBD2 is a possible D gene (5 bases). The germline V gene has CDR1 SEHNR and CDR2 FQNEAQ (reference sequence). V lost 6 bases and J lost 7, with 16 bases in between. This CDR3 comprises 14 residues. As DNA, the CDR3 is TGTGCCAGCAGTACTGGACTTAGCCTTAATGAGCAGTTCTTC. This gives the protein CASSTGLSLNEQFF.

CDR3 region: CASSQEGTNTGEFF. Written as DNA, the CDR3 is TGCGCCAGCAGCCAAGAAGGGACTAATACCGGGGAGTTCTTC. This chain connects TRBV4-3 to TRBJ2-1; 7 nucleotides agree with TRBD2. V dropped 0 bases and J dropped 14; count of bases not matched to a gene: 10. This CDR3 region has 14 residues. The V gene's germline CDR1 is LGHNA and CDR2 YSLEER.

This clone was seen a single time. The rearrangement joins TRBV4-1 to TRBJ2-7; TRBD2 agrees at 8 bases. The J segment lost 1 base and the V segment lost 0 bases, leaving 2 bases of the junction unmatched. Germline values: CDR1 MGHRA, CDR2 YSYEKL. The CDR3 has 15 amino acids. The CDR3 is CASSQDSGTSYEQYF. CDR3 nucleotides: TGCGCCAGCAGCCAAGATAGCGGGACTTCCTACGAGCAGTACTTC.

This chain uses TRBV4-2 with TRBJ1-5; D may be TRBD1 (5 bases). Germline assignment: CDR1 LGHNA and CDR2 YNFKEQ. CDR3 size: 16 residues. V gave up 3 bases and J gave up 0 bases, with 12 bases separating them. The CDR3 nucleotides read TGTGCCAGCAGCCAGGGTTTACAGGATAGCAATCAGCCCCAGCATTTT. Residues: CASSQGLQDSNQPQHF.